This T cell receptor beta chain was sequenced in a study of blood T cell repertoires in COVID-19. At the level of the study: The analysed material was cDNA or gDNA that came from T cells, B-cell-depleted T cells, or PBMCs.

The germline CDR1 and CDR2 sequences are SGHRS and YFSETQ. V shed 2 bases, J shed 1 base, and the junction held 3 bases outside the gene matches. The CDR3 totals 16 residues. Only in-frame clones appear in the TCRdb table, and some are missing; sequencing was by immunoSEQ multiplex PCR. The sample yields 96,000 or so clones, over 85% seen once. Sequences were obtained from peripheral blood. This sequence was found in a human donor with COVID-19, enrolled during active disease. The donor label of this sample is uncertain. This rearrangement joins TRBV5-1 to TRBJ1-4, with 9 bases identical to TRBD1. CDR3 nucleotides: TGCGCCAGCAGCTTTGACAGGGGGGGAACTAATGAAAAACTGTTTTTT. It translates to CASSFDRGGTNEKLFF. The entire variable domain, with the rest obtained from reference TRBV5-1 and TRBJ1-4, is as follows: KAGVTQTPRYLIKTRGQQVTLSCSPISGHRSVSWYQQTPGQGLQFLFEYFSETQRNKGNFPGRFSGRQFSNSRSEMNVSTLELGDSALYLCASSFDRGGTNEKLFFGSGTQLSVL.